This TCR beta chain was recorded in a study of blood T cell repertoires in COVID-19 (dated by TCRdb to 2018 to 2021). About the investigation overall: Samples covering the acute and convalescent phases of COVID-19 were provided by collaborators in the United States, Italy and Spain. The repertoires were made available in a free public database intended to serve as a resource for research on the immune response to SARS-CoV-2. Where available, HLA class I and class II types were obtained from metadata supplied by the sample provider rather than from assay-based typing. The samples were drawn from two sources: the first 160 participants of the ongoing ImmuneRACE study, and 1,254 subjects contributed by 6 global collaborators. The dataset comprised deeply sampled blood TCRbeta repertoires from subjects exposed to, actively infected with, or recovered from COVID-19. Sample metadata almost always included a de-identified subject ID, COVID-19 status, age in years and sex. The prospective study material was composed of cDNA or gDNA derived from T cells, B-cell-depleted T cells, or PBMCs. What the authors observed across the whole study: The quantity of clinical and demographic metadata differed by source and by participant and was supplied without curation.

In Seattle, one collaborating source enrolled patients while the infection was active and tracked those patients longitudinally over the course of disease. Each collaborating institution followed its own protocols to collect whole blood in K2EDTA tubes. For TCRbeta analysis, collaborators shipped samples as frozen whole blood, isolated PBMCs, or DNA extracted from either of those sample types. CDR1 and CDR2, per the germline V gene (reference sequence), are LNHDA and SQIVND. The CDR3 covers 16 residues, taking in both the cysteine and the phenylalanine. Kept here is only the CDR3 DNA, which spans 48 bases and is read in frame from base 1. The junction shows trimming of 1 base on V and 4 bases on J, plus 14 bases between the germline ends. This clone was seen only a few times. There is no known antigen for this receptor. No base-level quality is on record; no much larger clone is a single base apart.

The immunoSEQ Assay, a bias-controlled multiplex PCR, was used to amplify TCRbeta CDR3 regions from genomic DNA. The study's own analysis went as follows. Nucleated cell counts per sample were estimated from amplification of reference gene primers within the assay. Sequence reads were collapsed and filtered to measure the absolute abundance of every unique TCRbeta CDR3 rearrangement. For each sample, productive Simpson clonality was calculated by taking the square root of Simpson's diversity index across productive rearrangements. TCRdb holds this immuneACCESS table with in-frame rearrangements only. Some clones are missing; in checked studies, unresolved V genes explain under half, and the rest has no known cause. The DNA gave D and trimming, while V, J and clone size come from that table. The sample contains tens of thousands of clones, approximately 80% of them found a single time. The top ten clonotypes cover over 2% of the sample.

The rearrangement joined TRBV19 to TRBJ1-5, with no confident D gene call. The sample was peripheral blood. The source is a man between 65 and 79 years old with COVID-19, enrolled during active disease. The DNA sequence is TGTGCCAGTAGTATAGGTGGAGCGGGGTTGAATCAGCCCCAGCATTTT. Translated, this gives CASSIGGAGLNQPQHF.